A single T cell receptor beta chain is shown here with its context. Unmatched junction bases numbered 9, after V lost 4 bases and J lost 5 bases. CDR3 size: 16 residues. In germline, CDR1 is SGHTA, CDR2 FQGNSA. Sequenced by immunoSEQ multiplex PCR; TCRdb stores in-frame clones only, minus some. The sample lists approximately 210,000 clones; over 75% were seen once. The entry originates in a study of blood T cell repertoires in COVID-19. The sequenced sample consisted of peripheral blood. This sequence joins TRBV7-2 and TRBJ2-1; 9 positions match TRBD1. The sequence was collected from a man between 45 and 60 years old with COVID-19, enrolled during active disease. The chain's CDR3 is CASSSIGTGTHNEQFF. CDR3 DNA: TGTGCCAGCAGCTCCATTGGGACAGGGACTCACAATGAGCAGTTCTTC.